This passage covers 18 T cell receptor beta chains from one sample sequenced in a study of cytomegalovirus exposure and HLA in healthy donors. Generated by immunoSEQ multiplex PCR, the TCRdb table keeps only in-frame clones and is missing some. The sample includes tens of thousands of clones, approximately 95% seen only once; the top ten take 1.5% to 1.9%. What was sequenced was PBMCs. The source is a man in his late teens or twenties in good health and CMV-seropositive.

This clone was counted once. The CDR3 reads CASGLTSGRDTQYF. DNA of the CDR3: TGTGCCAGCGGGCTGACTAGCGGGAGAGATACGCAGTATTTT. This chain links TRBV6-5 with TRBJ2-3, with TRBD2 identical over 12 bases. With V trimmed by 8 bases and J by 5 bases, 5 bases remained unmatched. Germline CDR1 and CDR2: MNHEY and SVGAGI. This CDR3 is built from 14 residues.

This clone was counted at least ten times. The CDR3 region has the DNA TGTGCCAGCAGTGACGGACAGGGGGCCACAGATACGCAGTATTTT. Encoded protein: CASSDGQGATDTQYF. The chain employs TRBV6-4 and TRBJ2-3, with 11 bases fitting TRBD1. Germline trimming cut 2 bases from V and 2 bases from J; bases unmatched to any gene: 0. The CDR3 contains 15 residues. CDR1 and CDR2 from the germline V gene are MRHNA and SNTAGT.

The chain uses TRBV2 and TRBJ2-1; 9 bases match TRBD1. Germline values: CDR1 SNHLY, CDR2 FYNNEI. V gave up 6 bases and J gave up 2 bases; unmatched junction bases: 5. CDR3 length equals 15 residues. CDR3 sequence reads: CASSVGQGAYNEQFF. DNA of the CDR3: TGTGCCAGCAGCGTGGGACAGGGAGCCTACAATGAGCAGTTCTTC.

This clone has just one count. This chain links TRBV7-3 with TRBJ2-7, with 12 bases aligning to TRBD2. Germline loops: CDR1 SGHTA, CDR2 FQGTGA. V was pared by 4 bases and J by 2 bases, with 3 bases of the junction left unmatched. CDR3 size: 15 residues. CDR3: CASSSGLAGPYEQYF. As DNA, the CDR3 is TGTGCCAGCAGCTCGGGACTAGCGGGCCCCTACGAGCAGTACTTC.

This chain joins TRBV4-1 and TRBJ2-5; no clear D gene. This CDR3 comprises 14 residues. The germline gives CDR1 MGHRA, CDR2 YSYEKL. The ends were cut back, 6 bases at V and 4 bases at J, with 15 bases in the middle. The CDR3 reads CASSQSEVGETQYF. The CDR3 DNA is TGCGCCAGCAGTCAATCTGAGGTGGGAGAGACCCAGTACTTC.

The rearrangement uses TRBV27 and TRBJ1-3, with 9 nucleotides matching TRBD1. CDR3 length equals 15 residues. V lost 5 bases, J lost 1 base, and 3 bases stayed unmatched. Germline CDR1 reads MNHEY; CDR2 reads SMNVEV (reference sequence). CDR3 sequence: CASSPGTGSGNTIYF. CDR3 sequence (DNA): TGTGCCAGCAGTCCTGGGACAGGGTCTGGAAACACCATATATTTT.

The chain employs TRBV19 and TRBJ1-2, with TRBD1 identical over 8 bases. Trimming removed 9 bases from V and 1 base from J; junction bases left unmatched: 13. Germline-derived CDR1 and CDR2 are LNHDA and SQIVND (reference sequence). CDR3 length: 16 residues. The CDR3 coding sequence is TGTGCCAGAAGACCGTCCAGGGGGCCTCTTAACTATGGCTACACCTTC. This encodes CARRPSRGPLNYGYTF.

The rearrangement joins TRBV28 to TRBJ2-7; 7 bases map to TRBD1. The CDR3 consists of 14 residues. The germline V gene encodes CDR1 MDHEN and CDR2 SYDVKM. V dropped 2 bases and J dropped 6; count of bases not matched to a gene: 7. For the CDR3, the DNA is TGTGCCAGCAGTTTAAAGACAGGGAGAGGCGAGCAGTACTTC. Protein sequence: CASSLKTGRGEQYF.

To note about this clone: The sample carries other DNA sequences with the same CDR3. V gene TRBV9 combines with J gene TRBJ1-4, with 9 nucleotides matching TRBD1. Trimming removed 4 bases from V and 7 bases from J; junction bases left unmatched: 5. Germline CDR1 reads SGDLS; CDR2 reads YYNGEE. This CDR3 has 14 amino acids. Here the CDR3 reads CASSTGQGSEKLFF. The CDR3 DNA follows: TGTGCCAGCAGCACCGGACAGGGGAGTGAAAAACTGTTTTTT.

The chain couples TRBV14 to TRBJ1-2; D remains ambiguous. The V gene's germline CDR1 is SGHDN and CDR2 FVKESK. Deletions cut 2 bases from V and 2 bases from J, with 3 bases between. The CDR3 is 12 residues long. The CDR3 protein is CASSQRNYGYTF. The CDR3 DNA follows: TGTGCCAGCAGCCAACGGAACTATGGCTACACCTTC.

This chain joins TRBV21-1 and TRBJ2-2; the table's D call, TRBD2, has no DNA check behind it. TRBV21-1 is a listed pseudogene. The CDR3 has 13 residues. The CDR3 loop is CASSSGLTGELFF. CDR3 DNA sequence: TGTGCCTCCTCAAGCGGCCTCACCGGGGAGCTGTTTTTT.

This chain joins TRBV4-2 and TRBJ2-1, with TRBD2 as a possible D gene (5 bases). Trimming stripped 4 bases from V and 7 bases from J, with 17 bases between. Germline CDR1 is LGHNA and CDR2 is YNFKEQ. This CDR3 is built from 15 residues. The CDR3 coding sequence is TGTGCCAGCAGCCCCGGTAGCGTCGAAGTAAATGAGCAGTTCTTC. This sequence encodes CASSPGSVEVNEQFF.

CDR3 protein: CASSLDSGGPGDTQYF. In DNA, the CDR3 is TGTGCCAGCAGCTTGGATTCGGGAGGGCCTGGAGATACGCAGTATTTT. This rearrangement joins TRBV5-8 to TRBJ2-3; 8 nucleotides align to TRBD2. V shed 0 bases and J 5 bases; nucleotides not matched to a gene: 8. The CDR3 loop spans 16 amino acids. The germline CDR1 and CDR2 sequences are SGHTS and YDEGEE.

The chain is built from TRBV5-1 and TRBJ2-1; perhaps TRBD1 as D (6 bases). Per germline, CDR1 SGHRS and CDR2 YFSETQ. This CDR3 comprises 16 residues. V lost 3 bases to trimming and J lost 10 bases, with 23 bases between them. The CDR3 loop reads CASSSDGDRPSREQFF. The DNA for the CDR3 is TGCGCCAGCAGCTCCGATGGAGACAGGCCATCCCGAGAGCAGTTCTTC.

The V call is TRBV19, the J call TRBJ2-1; 13 nucleotides agree with TRBD2. CDR3 size: 17 residues. J lost 9 bases, V lost 6 bases, and 14 bases had no gene match. Germline V gene sequence: CDR1 LNHDA, CDR2 SQIVND (reference sequence). The CDR3 loop reads CASSHLQGLAGRFEQFF. The CDR3 bases are TGTGCCAGTAGCCACCTACAGGGACTAGCGGGAAGGTTTGAGCAGTTCTTC.

The chain employs TRBV5-1 and TRBJ2-7, with 9 bases that match TRBD1. CDR1 SGHRS and CDR2 YFSETQ come from the germline V gene. This CDR3 spans 13 amino acids. V dropped 6 bases and J dropped 5; count of bases not matched to a gene: 6. The CDR3 protein is CASKTGTGNEQYF. Written as DNA, the CDR3 is TGCGCCAGCAAGACGGGGACAGGGAACGAGCAGTACTTC. Variable domain in full (rest from reference TRBV5-1 and TRBJ2-7): KAGVTQTPRYLIKTRGQQVTLSCSPISGHRSVSWYQQTPGQGLQFLFEYFSETQRNKGNFPGRFSGRQFSNSRSEMNVSTLELGDSALYLCASKTGTGNEQYFGPGTRLTVT.

The V call is TRBV19, the J call TRBJ1-2, with TRBD1 matching 11 bases. Germline V gene lookup returns CDR1 LNHDA and CDR2 SQIVND (reference sequence). This CDR3 spans 15 amino acids. The V gene end was trimmed by 3 bases and the J gene end by 4 bases; junction bases not matched to a gene: 4. CDR3 DNA: TGTGCCAGTAGTATCTGGGACAGGGGGTCCTATGGCTACACCTTC. Translation: CASSIWDRGSYGYTF.

The gene calls are TRBV25-1 and TRBJ1-1; weak D call: TRBD1 (6 bases). Germline V gene sequence: CDR1 MGHDK, CDR2 SYGVNS. The CDR3 loop spans 11 amino acids. Trimming cost V 10 bases and J 4 bases, with 10 bases left between them. The CDR3 DNA follows: TGTGCCACCGAGGGGGTCACTGAAGCTTTCTTT. Translating gives CATEGVTEAFF.